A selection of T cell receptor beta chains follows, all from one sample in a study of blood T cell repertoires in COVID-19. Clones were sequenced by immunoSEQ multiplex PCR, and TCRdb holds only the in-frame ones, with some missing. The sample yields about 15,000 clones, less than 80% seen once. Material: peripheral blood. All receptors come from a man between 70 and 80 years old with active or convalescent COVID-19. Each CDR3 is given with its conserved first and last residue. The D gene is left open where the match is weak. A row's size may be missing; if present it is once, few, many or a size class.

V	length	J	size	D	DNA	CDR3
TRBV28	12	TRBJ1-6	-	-	TGTGCCAGCAGTTCTACAGGTTCACCCCTCCACTTT	CASSSTGSPLHF
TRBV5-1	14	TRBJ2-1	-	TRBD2	TGCGCCAGCAGCCCGGGGGGACTAGCGGGAGGGCAGTTCTTC	CASSPGGLAGGQFF
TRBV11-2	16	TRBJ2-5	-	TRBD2	TGTGCCAGCAGCTTAGGGACTAGCGGGCCGGAACTCCCCCAGTACTTC	CASSLGTSGPELPQYF
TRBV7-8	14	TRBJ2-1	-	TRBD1	TGTGCCAGCAGCTTGGACAGGGTATTCGATGAGCAGTTCTTC	CASSLDRVFDEQFF
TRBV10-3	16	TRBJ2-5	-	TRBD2	TGTGCCATCAGGGATAGCGGGGACCCAACCCGAGAGACCCAGTACTTC	CAIRDSGDPTRETQYF
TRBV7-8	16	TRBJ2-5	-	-	TGTGCCAGCAGCCCCAGGGGGGCGGGGGGTCAAGAGACCCAGTACTTC	CASSPRGAGGQETQYF
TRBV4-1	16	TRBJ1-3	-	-	TGCGCCAGCAGCCAAGGGGGGCAGGGGTTCTGGAACACCATATATTTT	CASSQGGQGFWNTIYF
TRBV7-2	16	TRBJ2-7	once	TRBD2	TGTGCCAGCAGCCGCGCCGGGACTAGCGGGGGGGACGAGCAGTACTTC	CASSRAGTSGGDEQYF
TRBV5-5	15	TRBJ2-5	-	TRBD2	TGTGCCAGCAGCTTGCTCCTAGCGGGGGGGGAGACCCAGTACTTC	CASSLLLAGGETQYF
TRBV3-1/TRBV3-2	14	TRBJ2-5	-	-	TGTGCCAGCAGCCAAGGACTGGAGCAAGAGACCCAGTACTTC	CASSQGLEQETQYF
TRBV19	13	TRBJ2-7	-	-	TGTGCCAGTAGTTCGGTTCTTTCCTACGAGCAGTACTTC	CASSSVLSYEQYF
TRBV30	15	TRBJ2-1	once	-	TGTGCCTGGAGTGTAGACTGGAGCTCCTACAATGAGCAGTTCTTC	CAWSVDWSSYNEQFF
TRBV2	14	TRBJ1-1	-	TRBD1	TGTGCCAGCAGTGATCAGGGGGCGGACACTGAAGCTTTCTTT	CASSDQGADTEAFF
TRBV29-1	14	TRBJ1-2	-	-	TGCAGCGTTGAAGAGACAACGGGGATCTATGGCTACACCTTC	CSVEETTGIYGYTF
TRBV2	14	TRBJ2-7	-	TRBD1	TGTGCCAGCGCCAGGGGGTTCAGCTCCTACGAGCAGTACTTC	CASARGFSSYEQYF
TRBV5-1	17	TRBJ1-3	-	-	TGCGCCAGCAGCTTAGGTTCGAGTGGGCAGGGTCGAAACACCATATATTTT	CASSLGSSGQGRNTIYF
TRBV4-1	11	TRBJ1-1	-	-	TGCGCCAGCGGAGAGATTACTGAAGCTTTCTTT	CASGEITEAFF
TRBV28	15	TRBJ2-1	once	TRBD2	TGTGCCAGCAGTTCTAGCGGGGCGTTCTACAATGAGCAGTTCTTC	CASSSSGAFYNEQFF
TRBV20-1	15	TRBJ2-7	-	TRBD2	TGCAGTGCTAGTTTCGGCGGGAGGAGCTCCTACGAGCAGTACTTC	CSASFGGRSSYEQYF
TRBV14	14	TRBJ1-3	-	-	TGTGCCAGCAGCCACTTCCTAGACGGCAACACCATATATTTT	CASSHFLDGNTIYF
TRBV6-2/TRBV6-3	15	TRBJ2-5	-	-	TGTGCCAGCAGTTCCCTATCCGGGGGTCAAGAGACCCAGTACTTC	CASSSLSGGQETQYF
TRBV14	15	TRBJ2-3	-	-	TGTGCCAGCAGCCGACTACCCCAGGGCACAGATACGCAGTATTTT	CASSRLPQGTDTQYF